These 7 T cell receptor beta chains were all obtained from the same sample, sequenced in a study of blood T cell repertoires in COVID-19. Clones were read by immunoSEQ multiplex PCR, and TCRdb kept only the in-frame ones, dropping some. The sample contains some 150,000 clones, under 85% of which appear only once. Source material: peripheral blood. All receptors derive from a human donor in a cohort sampled during active COVID-19.

The chain employs TRBV2 and TRBJ2-2, with D tentatively TRBD1 (5 bases). In germline, CDR1 is SNHLY, CDR2 FYNNEI. Trimming took off 5 bases at V and 5 bases at J, with 12 bases between the two ends. CDR3 length equals 14 residues. The CDR3 DNA is TGTGCCAGCAGTATATTCAGGGATACCGGGGAGCTGTTTTTT. This encodes CASSIFRDTGELFF.

The CDR3 sequence is CASSLARAEETQYF. The CDR3 DNA reads TGCGCCAGCAGCTTGGCCAGGGCAGAAGAGACCCAGTACTTC. The V and J genes are TRBV5-1 and TRBJ2-5, with TRBD1 as a possible D gene (5 bases). The CDR3 loop spans 14 amino acids. Trimming pared 0 bases from V and 3 bases from J, leaving 9 bases between. Germline loops: CDR1 SGHRS, CDR2 YFSETQ. The full variable domain, in which reference TRBV5-1 and TRBJ2-5 provide the parts outside the CDR3, is KAGVTQTPRYLIKTRGQQVTLSCSPISGHRSVSWYQQTPGQGLQFLFEYFSETQRNKGNFPGRFSGRQFSNSRSEMNVSTLELGDSALYLCASSLARAEETQYFGPGTRLLVL.

This clone appeared a few times. The chain has TRBV2 and TRBJ1-1; D is undetermined. The CDR3 contains 14 residues. In germline, CDR1 is SNHLY, CDR2 FYNNEI. Trimming stripped 1 base from V and 1 base from J, with 7 bases between. The CDR3 DNA sequence: TGTGCCAGCAGTGAAGGTCGACAGAACACTGAAGCTTTCTTT. This codes for CASSEGRQNTEAFF. Drawing the rest from reference TRBV2 and TRBJ1-1, the complete variable domain is EPEVTQTPSHQVTQMGQEVILRCVPISNHLYFYWYRQILGQKVEFLVSFYNNEISEKSEIFDDQFSVERPDGSNFTLKIRSTKLEDSAMYFCASSEGRQNTEAFFGQGTRLTVV.

The chain recombines TRBV7-8 with TRBJ1-5; TRBD1 aligns across 8 bases. The CDR3 has 14 amino acids. Trimming took 6 bases from V and 7 from J; bases not matched to a gene: 8. In germline, CDR1 is SGHVS, CDR2 FQNEAQ. The CDR3 DNA is TGTGCCAGCAGTGTGGACAGGGTGGGGCAGCCCCAGCATTTT. It translates to CASSVDRVGQPQHF.

V gene TRBV6-9 combines with J gene TRBJ2-1, with 7 positions matching TRBD2. The V and J ends lost 3 bases and 2 bases, in that order; junction bases with no gene match: 4. CDR1 and CDR2 (germline): MNHGY, SVAAGI. The CDR3 extends over 15 amino acids. CDR3 protein: CASSYPSGAYNEQFF. The DNA of the CDR3 is TGTGCCAGCAGTTACCCCAGCGGGGCCTACAATGAGCAGTTCTTC.

This sequence joins TRBV5-6 and TRBJ1-1; no definite D call. The CDR3 spans 17 residues. V was pared by 4 bases and J by 1 base, with 20 bases between. Germline values: CDR1 SGHDT, CDR2 YYEEEE. The DNA for the CDR3 is TGTGCCAGCAGCCTATATGTCTTAGGCGGGGAGAACACTGAAGCTTTCTTT. Translation: CASSLYVLGGENTEAFF.

With respect to this clone: Other nucleotide sequences from this sample produce the same CDR3. V is TRBV28 and J is TRBJ2-7, with 8 bases that match TRBD1. The germline V gene encodes CDR1 MDHEN and CDR2 SYDVKM. The CDR3 has 14 residues. Germline trimming cut 2 bases from V and 1 base from J; bases unmatched to any gene: 1. The CDR3 coding sequence is TGTGCCAGCAGTTTAGACAGGGGTTCCTACGAGCAGTACTTC. Protein: CASSLDRGSYEQYF.